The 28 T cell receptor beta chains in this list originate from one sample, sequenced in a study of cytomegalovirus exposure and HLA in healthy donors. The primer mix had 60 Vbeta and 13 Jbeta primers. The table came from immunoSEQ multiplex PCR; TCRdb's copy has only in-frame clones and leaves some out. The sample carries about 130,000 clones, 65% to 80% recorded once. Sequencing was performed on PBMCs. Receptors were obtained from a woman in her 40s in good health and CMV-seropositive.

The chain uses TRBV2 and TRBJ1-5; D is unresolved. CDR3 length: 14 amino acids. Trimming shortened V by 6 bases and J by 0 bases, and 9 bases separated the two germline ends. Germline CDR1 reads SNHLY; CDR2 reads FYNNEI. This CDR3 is CASRQINSNQPQHF. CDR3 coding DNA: TGTGCCAGCAGACAGATCAATAGCAATCAGCCCCAGCATTTT.

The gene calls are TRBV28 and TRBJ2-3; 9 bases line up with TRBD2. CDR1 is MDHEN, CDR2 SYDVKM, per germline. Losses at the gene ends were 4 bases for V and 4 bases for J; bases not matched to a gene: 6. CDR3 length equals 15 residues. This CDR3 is CASSSVAGVPDTQYF. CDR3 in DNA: TGTGCCAGCAGTTCCGTAGCGGGAGTCCCAGATACGCAGTATTTT.

The CDR3 region is CASSLPGQGTETQYF. The CDR3 region has the DNA TGTGCCAGCAGTTTGCCGGGTCAGGGTACCGAGACCCAGTACTTC. The V call is TRBV28, the J call TRBJ2-5; the D gene is possibly TRBD1 (5 bases). Germline CDR1 is MDHEN and CDR2 is SYDVKM. V shed 3 bases and J shed 5 bases, with 16 bases lying between them. This CDR3 contains 15 residues.

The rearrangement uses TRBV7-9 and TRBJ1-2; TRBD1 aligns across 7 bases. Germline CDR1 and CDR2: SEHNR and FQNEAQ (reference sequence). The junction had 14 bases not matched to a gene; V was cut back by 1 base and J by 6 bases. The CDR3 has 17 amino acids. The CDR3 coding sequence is TGTGCCAGCAGCTTAGACTCCACCGCCGGGACAGCGGATGGCTACACCTTC. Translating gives CASSLDSTAGTADGYTF.

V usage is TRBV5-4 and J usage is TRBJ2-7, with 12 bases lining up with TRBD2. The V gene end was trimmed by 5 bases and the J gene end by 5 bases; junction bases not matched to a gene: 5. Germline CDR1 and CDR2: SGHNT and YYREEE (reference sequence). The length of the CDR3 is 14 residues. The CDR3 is CASSLAGGEHEQYF. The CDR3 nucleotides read TGTGCCAGCAGTCTAGCGGGAGGGGAACACGAGCAGTACTTC.

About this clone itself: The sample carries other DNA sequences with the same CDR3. The CDR3 loop is CASSSPGQGGYEQYF. CDR3 DNA sequence: TGTGCCAGCAGTTCCCCCGGACAGGGGGGCTATGAGCAGTACTTC. This chain joins TRBV6-5 and TRBJ2-7, with 10 bases matching TRBD1. The CDR3 is made up of 15 amino acids. The trim removed 4 bases at V and 7 bases at J, leaving 10 bases unmatched. CDR1 is MNHEY, CDR2 SVGAGI, per germline.

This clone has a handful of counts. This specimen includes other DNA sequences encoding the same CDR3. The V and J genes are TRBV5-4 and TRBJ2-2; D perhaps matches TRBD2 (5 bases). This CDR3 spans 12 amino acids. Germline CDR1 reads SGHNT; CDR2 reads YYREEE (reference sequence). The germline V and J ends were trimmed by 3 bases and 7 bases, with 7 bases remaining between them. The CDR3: CASSSGVGELFF. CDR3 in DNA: TGTGCCAGCAGCTCCGGGGTCGGGGAGCTGTTTTTT.

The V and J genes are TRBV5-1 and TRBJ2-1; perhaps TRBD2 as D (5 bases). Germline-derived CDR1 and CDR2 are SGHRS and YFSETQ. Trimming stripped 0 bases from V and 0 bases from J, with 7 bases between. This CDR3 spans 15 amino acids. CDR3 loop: CASSLVGSSYNEQFF. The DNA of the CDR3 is TGCGCCAGCAGCTTGGTGGGGAGCTCCTACAATGAGCAGTTCTTC.

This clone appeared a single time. In DNA form, the CDR3 reads TGTGCCAGCAACTTAGCCCCCGAGTTGGGAGCTAGGAGCGACGAGCAGTACTTC. Translating gives CASNLAPELGARSDEQYF. The chain carries TRBV2 and TRBJ2-7; D is perhaps TRBD2 (5 bases). The CDR3 contains 18 residues. V gave up 7 bases and J gave up 5 bases, with 30 bases separating them. The germline V gene has CDR1 SNHLY and CDR2 FYNNEI.

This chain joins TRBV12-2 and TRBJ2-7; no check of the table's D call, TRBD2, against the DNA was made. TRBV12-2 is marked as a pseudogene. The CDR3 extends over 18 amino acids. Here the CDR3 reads CASRLAHFETPKSYEQYF. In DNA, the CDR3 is TGTGCAAGTCGCTTAGCGCATTTCGAGACTCCGAAGTCCTACGAGCAGTACTTC.

CDR3 region: CASSLDRGRSPLHF. CDR3 DNA sequence: TGTGCCAGCAGCTTGGACAGGGGACGATCACCCCTCCACTTT. The chain has TRBV5-4 and TRBJ1-6; TRBD1 aligns across 7 bases. In germline, CDR1 is SGHNT, CDR2 YYREEE (reference sequence). This CDR3 has 14 residues. V shed 0 bases, J shed 10 bases, and the junction held 4 bases outside the gene matches.

In DNA, the CDR3 is TGTGCCAGCAGGACCGGGACAGGGCCCCAAGAGACCCAGTACTTC. Its translation is CASRTGTGPQETQYF. The rearrangement uses TRBV7-9 and TRBJ2-5; 9 bases fit TRBD1. Germline CDR1 reads SEHNR; CDR2 reads FQNEAQ (reference sequence). V was clipped by 6 bases and J by 1 base; unmatched bases: 6. CDR3 length: 15 residues.

CDR3 sequence reads: CATSRSTSGRATDTQYF. DNA of the CDR3: TGTGCCACCAGCAGATCTACTAGCGGGAGGGCCACAGATACGCAGTATTTT. This sequence joins TRBV15 and TRBJ2-3, with TRBD2 matching over 13 bases. Germline V gene sequence: CDR1 LNHNV, CDR2 YYDKDF (reference sequence). The CDR3 runs 17 residues. V was clipped by 2 bases and J by 2 bases; unmatched bases: 4.

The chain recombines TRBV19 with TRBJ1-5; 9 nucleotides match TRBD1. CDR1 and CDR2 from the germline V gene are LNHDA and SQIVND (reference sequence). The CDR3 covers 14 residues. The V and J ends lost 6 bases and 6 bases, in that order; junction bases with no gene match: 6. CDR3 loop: CASRGTGGSQPQHF. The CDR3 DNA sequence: TGTGCCAGTAGGGGAACAGGGGGCAGTCAGCCCCAGCATTTT.

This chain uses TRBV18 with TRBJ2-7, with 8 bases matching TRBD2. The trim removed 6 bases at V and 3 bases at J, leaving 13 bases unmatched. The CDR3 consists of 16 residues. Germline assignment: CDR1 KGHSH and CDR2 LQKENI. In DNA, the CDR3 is TGTGCCAGCTCGCGGGGGGCAAGCGGGAGAATCTACGAGCAGTACTTC. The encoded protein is CASSRGASGRIYEQYF.

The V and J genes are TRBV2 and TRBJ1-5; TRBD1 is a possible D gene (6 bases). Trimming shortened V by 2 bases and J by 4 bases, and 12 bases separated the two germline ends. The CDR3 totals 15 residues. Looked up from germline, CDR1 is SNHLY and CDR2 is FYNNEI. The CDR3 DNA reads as TGTGCCAGCAGTGAAAGTGGGGGCACTAATCAGCCCCAGCATTTT. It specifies CASSESGGTNQPQHF.

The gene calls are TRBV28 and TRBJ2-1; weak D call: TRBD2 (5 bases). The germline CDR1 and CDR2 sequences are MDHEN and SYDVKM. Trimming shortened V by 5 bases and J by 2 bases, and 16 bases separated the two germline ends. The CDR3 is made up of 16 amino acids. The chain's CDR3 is CASSNTAGITYNEQFF. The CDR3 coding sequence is TGTGCCAGCAGTAACACGGCGGGCATTACCTACAATGAGCAGTTCTTC.

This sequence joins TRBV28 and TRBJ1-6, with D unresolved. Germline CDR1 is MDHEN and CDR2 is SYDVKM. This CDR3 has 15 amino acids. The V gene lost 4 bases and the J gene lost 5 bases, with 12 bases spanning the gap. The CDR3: CASSSDRVHNSPLHF. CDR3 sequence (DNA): TGTGCCAGCAGTTCCGACCGGGTCCATAATTCACCCCTCCACTTT.

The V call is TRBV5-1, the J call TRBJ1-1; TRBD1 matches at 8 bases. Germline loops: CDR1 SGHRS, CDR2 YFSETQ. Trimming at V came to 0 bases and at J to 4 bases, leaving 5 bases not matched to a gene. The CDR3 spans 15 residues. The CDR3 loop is CASSLGQGRSTEAFF. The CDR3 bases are TGCGCCAGCAGCTTGGGACAGGGGCGAAGCACTGAAGCTTTCTTT.

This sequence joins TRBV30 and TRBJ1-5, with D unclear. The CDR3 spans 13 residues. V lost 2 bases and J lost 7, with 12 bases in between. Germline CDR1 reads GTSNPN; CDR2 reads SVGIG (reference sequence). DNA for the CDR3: TGTGCCTGGAGTATTACTAGGACCCAGCCCCAGCATTTT. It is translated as CAWSITRTQPQHF.

In DNA, the CDR3 is TGCGCCAGCAGCTTGGGGATTCTAGCCTACAATGAGCAGTTCTTC. Translation: CASSLGILAYNEQFF. The J gene is TRBJ2-1, the V gene TRBV5-1; D unresolved. The CDR3 totals 15 residues. Trimming cost V 0 bases and J 2 bases, with 9 bases left between them. Germline CDR1 reads SGHRS; CDR2 reads YFSETQ. The variable domain in full, with the rest retrieved from reference TRBV5-1 and TRBJ2-1, is KAGVTQTPRYLIKTRGQQVTLSCSPISGHRSVSWYQQTPGQGLQFLFEYFSETQRNKGNFPGRFSGRQFSNSRSEMNVSTLELGDSALYLCASSLGILAYNEQFFGPGTRLTVL.

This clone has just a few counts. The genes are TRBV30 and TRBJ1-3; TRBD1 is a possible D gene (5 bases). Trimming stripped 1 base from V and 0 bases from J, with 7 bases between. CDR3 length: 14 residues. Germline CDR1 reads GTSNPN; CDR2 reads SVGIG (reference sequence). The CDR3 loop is CAWSGRVSGNTIYF. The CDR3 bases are TGTGCCTGGAGTGGCAGGGTCTCTGGAAACACCATATATTTT.

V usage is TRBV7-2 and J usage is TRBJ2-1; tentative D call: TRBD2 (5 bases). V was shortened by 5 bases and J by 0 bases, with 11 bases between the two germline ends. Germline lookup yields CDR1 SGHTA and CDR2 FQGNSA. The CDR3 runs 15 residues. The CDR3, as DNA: TGTGCCAGCAGCAGCCGAGCGGACTCCTACAATGAGCAGTTCTTC. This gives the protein CASSSRADSYNEQFF. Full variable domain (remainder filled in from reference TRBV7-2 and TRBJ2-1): GAGVSQSPSNKVTEKGKDVELRCDPISGHTALYWYRQSLGQGLEFLIYFQGNSAPDKSGLPSDRFSAERTGGSVSTLTIQRTQQEDSAVYLCASSSRADSYNEQFFGPGTRLTVL.

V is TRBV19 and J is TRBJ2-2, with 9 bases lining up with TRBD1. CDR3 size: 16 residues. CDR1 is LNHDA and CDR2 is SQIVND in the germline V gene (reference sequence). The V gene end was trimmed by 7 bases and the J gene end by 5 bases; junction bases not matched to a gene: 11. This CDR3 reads CASMRSGQGGTGELFF. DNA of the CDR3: TGTGCCAGTATGAGATCGGGACAGGGAGGTACCGGGGAGCTGTTTTTT.

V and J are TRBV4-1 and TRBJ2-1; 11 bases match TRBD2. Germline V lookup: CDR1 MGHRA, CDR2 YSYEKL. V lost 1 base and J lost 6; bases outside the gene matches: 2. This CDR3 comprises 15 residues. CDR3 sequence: CASSQVGTSGNEQFF. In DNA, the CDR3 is TGCGCCAGCAGCCAAGTTGGGACTAGCGGCAATGAGCAGTTCTTC.

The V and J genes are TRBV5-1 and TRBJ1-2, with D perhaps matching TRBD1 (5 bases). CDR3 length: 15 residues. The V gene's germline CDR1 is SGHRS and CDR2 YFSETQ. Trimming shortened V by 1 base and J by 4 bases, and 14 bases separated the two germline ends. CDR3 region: CASSLLPGQAYGYTF. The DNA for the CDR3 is TGCGCCAGCAGCTTGTTGCCCGGACAAGCCTATGGCTACACCTTC. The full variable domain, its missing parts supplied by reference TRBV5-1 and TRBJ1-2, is KAGVTQTPRYLIKTRGQQVTLSCSPISGHRSVSWYQQTPGQGLQFLFEYFSETQRNKGNFPGRFSGRQFSNSRSEMNVSTLELGDSALYLCASSLLPGQAYGYTFGSGTRLTVV.

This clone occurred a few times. The CDR3 here is CASSLLFGLGTSGYNEQFF. The CDR3 coding sequence is TGTGCCAGCAGTTTATTATTCGGCCTGGGGACTAGCGGGTACAATGAGCAGTTCTTC. The genes are TRBV28 and TRBJ2-1, with TRBD2 matching over 12 bases. CDR3 length: 19 residues. J lost 4 bases, V lost 1 base, and 11 bases had no gene match. Germline V gene lookup returns CDR1 MDHEN and CDR2 SYDVKM. Full variable domain (remainder filled in from reference TRBV28 and TRBJ2-1): DVKVTQSSRYLVKRTGEKVFLECVQDMDHENMFWYRQDPGLGLRLIYFSYDVKMKEKGDIPEGYSVSREKKERFSLILESASTNQTSMYLCASSLLFGLGTSGYNEQFFGPGTRLTVL.

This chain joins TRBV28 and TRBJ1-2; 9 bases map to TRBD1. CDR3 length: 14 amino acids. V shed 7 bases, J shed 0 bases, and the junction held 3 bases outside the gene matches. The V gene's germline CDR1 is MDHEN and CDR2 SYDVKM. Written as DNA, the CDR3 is TGTGCCAGCAAGACAGGGGGAACTAACTATGGCTACACCTTC. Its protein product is CASKTGGTNYGYTF.